A selection of T cell receptor beta chains follows, all from one sample in a study of T cell repertoires in cytomegalovirus infection. MiXCR, applied by TCRdb to the reads, yields one record per CDR3 protein. The table includes approximately 700,000 distinct CDR3 sequences, less than 40% detected once. The sample comprised PBMCs. Source of these receptors: a human donor in good health (CMV status not recorded). Some clones in this sample may be carry-over from other donors' samples. The CDR3 runs from the conserved cysteine through the conserved F or W. A D gene is named only where the DNA matches it firmly. Clone sizes are given selectively: once, few, many, or a class where the clone is expanded.

TRBD1	TRBV29-1	TRBJ2-1	NA	TGCAGCGCGGAACCTTGGACAGGTGATTCCTACCATGAGCAGTTCTTC	CSAEPWTGDSYHEQFF
NA	TRBV4-1	TRBJ1-2	few	TGCGCCAGCAGCCAAGATCCCGGGGTAGGGTATGGCTACACCTTC	CASSQDPGVGYGYTF
NA	TRBV12-3/TRBV12-4	TRBJ2-1	few	TGTGCCAGCAGTCCCCGCTATCAGAATGAGCAGTTCTTC	CASSPRYQNEQFF
TRBD1	TRBV2	TRBJ1-5	few	TGTGCCAGCAGTTGGACAGGGGCCGCGATAGATAGCAATCAGCCCCAGCATTTT	CASSWTGAAIDSNQPQHF
TRBD2	TRBV28	TRBJ2-1	few	TGTGCCAGCAGTGCCAGGACTAGTTTCCATGAGCAGTTCTTC	CASSARTSFHEQFF
NA	TRBV6-1	TRBJ2-2	few	TGTGCCAGCAGTTACAGTACTAGCAGAGCCACCGGGGAGCTGTTTTTT	CASSYSTSRATGELFF
TRBD2	TRBV7-2	TRBJ2-7	many	TGTGCCAGCAGCCCGAGTAGCGGGGCTTACGAGCAGTACTTC	CASSPSSGAYEQYF
NA	TRBV19	TRBJ1-1	NA	TGTGCCAGTACGGTTGGTTACGCCTACACTGAAGCTTTCTTT	CASTVGYAYTEAFF
NA	TRBV27	TRBJ2-7	few	TGTGCCAGAATAAAACCCCGGCAGGGGCCACCAGTTAACGAGCAGTACTTC	CARIKPRQGPPVNEQYF
NA	TRBV4-1	TRBJ2-6	NA	TGCGCCAGCAGCCAAGAGGGGGGCCGCTCACCCTTCTCTGGGGCCAACGTCCTGACTTTC	CASSQEGGRSPFSGANVLTF
TRBD1	TRBV27	TRBJ1-1	few	TGTGCCAGCATAAAATTCCGGGACAGGGGAGCTGAAGCTTTCTTT	CASIKFRDRGAEAFF
NA	TRBV5-1	TRBJ1-1	NA	TGCGCCAGCAGCAGGAGCCAGAACACTGAAGCTTTCTTT	CASSRSQNTEAFF
NA	TRBV7-2	TRBJ2-3	NA	TGTGCCAGCAGCTTAATGGGGAGAAACACAGATACGCAGTATTTT	CASSLMGRNTDTQYF
NA	TRBV28	TRBJ1-2	few	TGTGCCAGCAGTACTCGGGACGGCTATGGCTACACCTTC	CASSTRDGYGYTF
TRBD2	TRBV19	TRBJ2-1	NA	TGTGCCAGTATGCCTAGCGGGAGCGATGAGCAGTTCTTC	CASMPSGSDEQFF
NA	TRBV6-6	TRBJ2-4	NA	TGTGCCAGCGGTCCGCGGGCCTGGGCCAAAAACATTCAGTACTTC	CASGPRAWAKNIQYF
TRBD1	TRBV28	TRBJ2-5	NA	TGTGCCAGCAGTTTGGAGACAGGGTTCGGCGGCGGAGAGACCCAGTACTTC	CASSLETGFGGGETQYF
TRBD2	TRBV6-1	TRBJ2-1	NA	TGTGCCAGCAGCGGGGAGCGGGAGCTGGGTAATGAGCAGTTCTTC	CASSGERELGNEQFF
TRBD1	TRBV6-6	TRBJ1-3	NA	TGTGCCAGCTCAGACAGGGGGTATGGAAACACCATATATTTT	CASSDRGYGNTIYF
NA	TRBV4-1	TRBJ1-1	few	TGCGCCAGCAGCCAAGCTGCGAGTAGACCGGTGTCGAACACTGAAGCTTTCTTT	CASSQAASRPVSNTEAFF
NA	TRBV6-5	TRBJ2-1	few	TGTGCCAGCACCCGGGAGACGGGTGAGCAGTTCTTC	CASTRETGEQFF
NA	TRBV4-2	TRBJ2-1	NA	TGTGCCAGCAGCCAAGAGCGTCACAATGAGCAGTTCTTC	CASSQERHNEQFF
NA	TRBV5-1	TRBJ2-6	NA	TGCGCCAGCAGCGCGGGGCGGGTCTCTGGGGCCAACGTCCTGACTTTC	CASSAGRVSGANVLTF
TRBD2	TRBV2	TRBJ2-7	NA	TGTGCCAGCAGTGAAGGGGCTAGCGGGGGTGTCTACGAGCAGTACTTC	CASSEGASGGVYEQYF
NA	TRBV7-2	TRBJ2-7	many	TGTGCCAGCCGGCTCCGGGACCACTCCTACGAGCAGTACTTC	CASRLRDHSYEQYF
TRBD1	TRBV7-9	TRBJ1-1	few	TGTGCCAGCAGCTTAGGCCACTCGACAGGGTTGACTGAAGCTTTCTTT	CASSLGHSTGLTEAFF
TRBD1	TRBV28	TRBJ2-1	once	TGTGCCGCCAGCTCAGGACGGACAGGGGTTTACAATGAGCAGTTCTTC	CAASSGRTGVYNEQFF
NA	TRBV28	TRBJ2-5	NA	TGTGCCAGCAGTTCCACCGCCGGGACACGAGAGACCCAGTACTTC	CASSSTAGTRETQYF
TRBD2	TRBV11-2	TRBJ2-1	few	TGTGCCAGCAGCTTAGACCGAAGACTAGCGGGGTGGAATGAGCAGTTCTTC	CASSLDRRLAGWNEQFF
NA	TRBV6-1	TRBJ2-5	NA	TGTGCCAGCAGTGAATCTTGGGTTCCCCAAGAGACCCAGTACTTC	CASSESWVPQETQYF
NA	TRBV25-1	TRBJ2-1	few	TGTGCCAGCAGTGAATACTTGATCCGAGGGTACAATGAGCAGTTCTTC	CASSEYLIRGYNEQFF
NA	TRBV5-1	TRBJ2-5	many	TGCGCCAGCAGCTTGGGGGGCCTCCAAGAGACCCAGTACTTC	CASSLGGLQETQYF
NA	TRBV5-1	TRBJ2-6	NA	TGCGCCAGCAGGGGAATGAGCGGGGCCAACGTCCTGACTTTC	CASRGMSGANVLTF
TRBD1	TRBV4-2	TRBJ2-6	NA	TGTGCCAGCAGCCAAGCCCAGGGGGAGACTGGGGCCAACGTCCTGACTTTC	CASSQAQGETGANVLTF